This T cell receptor (beta chain) was recovered during a study of response to subunit inactivated influenza vaccine. Germline V gives CDR1 SGHTA, CDR2 FQGNSA. Trimming took off 5 bases at V and 7 bases at J, with 11 bases between the two ends. The CDR3 spans 13 residues. This clonotype has just a few counts. TCRdb reprocessed the RT-PCR reads with MiXCR, giving one entry per CDR3 protein. The table records about 540,000 distinct CDR3 sequences, 20% to 25% of them present only once. Another study also made use of these data, one on T cells expressing NK-cell markers. That report adds: TCR beta libraries carry UMIs added by 5'RACE template switching.

This chain connects TRBV7-2 to TRBJ2-2; D might be TRBD1 (6 bases). The TCR was taken from a man aged 50 to 59 who received an inactivated influenza vaccine. Sequencing used CD4+ T cells sorted from PBMCs, obtained 11 to 12 days after vaccination. The CDR3 bases are TGTGCCAGCAGCCAAGGGGGATACGGGGAGCTGTTTTTT. Its translation is CASSQGGYGELFF.